These T cell receptor beta chains were read from a single sample in a study of control samples from healthy donors and cancer patients. Sequencing used immunoSEQ multiplex PCR; TCRdb keeps in-frame clones, though not all of them. The table has fewer than 85,000 clones, roughly 91% seen once. Sequences were obtained from blood. Every receptor here comes from a man aged 25-45 years in good health. Each CDR3 is given with its conserved first and last residue. A D gene is named only where the DNA matches it firmly. Where a row states a size, it is once, few, many or the class of an expanded clone; other rows omit it.

DNA,CDR3,size,D,J,V
TGTGCCAGCAGCCCCCTTGGGGGGGCCTATGGCTACACCTTC,CASSPLGGAYGYTF,-,-,TRBJ1-2,TRBV11-1
TGTGCCACCAGTGGAGGTGGGGCTAATGAAAAACTGTTTTTT,CATSGGGANEKLFF,-,-,TRBJ1-4,TRBV24-1
TGTGCCATCACGGTACTAGCGGGAGTCTACAATGAGCAGTTCTTC,CAITVLAGVYNEQFF,-,TRBD2,TRBJ2-1,TRBV10-3
TGTGCCAGCAGTGAACGGGGAGCGGGAGTGGATAATGAGCAGTTCTTC,CASSERGAGVDNEQFF,-,TRBD2,TRBJ2-1,TRBV6-1
TGTGCCAGCAGCTTTAAAGCTAGGGAGACCTACAATGAGCAGTTCTTC,CASSFKARETYNEQFF,once,-,TRBJ2-1,TRBV5-4
TGCGCCAGCAGCTTGGCGGGGGCGAACTACGAGCAGTACTTC,CASSLAGANYEQYF,-,-,TRBJ2-7,TRBV5-1
TGTGCCAGCAGTGAAGATCTACAGGGGAGCGAGCAGTACTTC,CASSEDLQGSEQYF,-,TRBD1,TRBJ2-7,TRBV2
TGCAGTGCTAGTCTCTGGGCCAACGTCCTGACTTTC,CSASLWANVLTF,-,-,TRBJ2-6,TRBV20-1
TGTGCCAGCAGCCCTAGACAGGGCGGCAATAGCAATCAGCCCCAGCATTTT,CASSPRQGGNSNQPQHF,-,TRBD1,TRBJ1-5,TRBV5-8
TGTGCCAGCAGGACCGCCCCCGGGGACTATGGCTACACCTTC,CASRTAPGDYGYTF,-,-,TRBJ1-2,TRBV2
TGTGCCAGCTCACCATACGGTGAGACCCAGTACTTC,CASSPYGETQYF,few,-,TRBJ2-5,TRBV18
TGTGCCAGTAGTATAGTGGGGGGTTATAATTCACCCCTCCACTTT,CASSIVGGYNSPLHF,-,-,TRBJ1-6,TRBV19
TGTGCCAGCAGCTTAGCGCTCCGAGATGAAAAACTGTTTTTT,CASSLALRDEKLFF,once,-,TRBJ1-4,TRBV7-9
TGTGCCAGCAGTACAAGGGGACTAGCATTTCACCACGAGCAGTACTTC,CASSTRGLAFHHEQYF,-,TRBD2,TRBJ2-7,TRBV28
TGTGCCAGCAGAACCGGGACAGAAGCTTTCTTT,CASRTGTEAFF,-,-,TRBJ1-1,TRBV28
TGTGCCAGCAGCTTGGTCGGGACAGCACCTCAAGAGACCCAGTACTTC,CASSLVGTAPQETQYF,-,TRBD1,TRBJ2-5,TRBV5-5
TGTGCCACCAGTGATTCGGGACGGTGGGGGGACACAGATACGCAGTATTTT,CATSDSGRWGDTDTQYF,-,-,TRBJ2-3,TRBV24-1
TGTGCCTGGAGTGTAATGGGTGCGGATGGCTACACCTTC,CAWSVMGADGYTF,-,-,TRBJ1-2,TRBV30
TGTGCCACCAGTGTACGGGAGTTTGGAGATACGCAGTATTTT,CATSVREFGDTQYF,-,-,TRBJ2-3,TRBV24-1
TGTGCCATCAGTGATTCCAGGAGCCAAGAGACCCAGTACTTC,CAISDSRSQETQYF,-,-,TRBJ2-5,TRBV10-3
TGTGCCAGCAGGTACAGGGGTTCGACTGAAGCTTTCTTT,CASRYRGSTEAFF,-,TRBD1,TRBJ1-1,TRBV2
TGTGCCAGCAGCCAAGGTAGAAGCCCTGGAAACACCATATATTTT,CASSQGRSPGNTIYF,-,-,TRBJ1-3,TRBV4-2
TGTGCCAGCAGTTTACCGGGACTCATGTACAATGAGCAGTTCTTC,CASSLPGLMYNEQFF,-,-,TRBJ2-1,TRBV27
TGTGCCACCAGGGACCTAGCGCACTCCTACAATGAGCAGTTCTTC,CATRDLAHSYNEQFF,-,-,TRBJ2-1,TRBV15
TGTGCCAGCAGCTCACAGGGGCACTATGGCTACACCTTC,CASSSQGHYGYTF,-,TRBD1,TRBJ1-2,TRBV7-9
TGTGCCAGCAGCCAAGTAACAGGGGGGGCCACTGAAGCTTTCTTT,CASSQVTGGATEAFF,-,TRBD1,TRBJ1-1,TRBV4-2
TGCGCCAGCAGCCAAACGGGTGGCTACACCTTC,CASSQTGGYTF,-,-,TRBJ1-2,TRBV4-1
TGCAGTGCCAACCCAGGGGGTACGCAGTATTTT,CSANPGGTQYF,-,TRBD1,TRBJ2-3,TRBV20-1
TGTGCCAGCAGCCAACCGATCACAGCGGAGGATAATTCACCCCTCCACTTT,CASSQPITAEDNSPLHF,-,-,TRBJ1-6,TRBV3-1/TRBV3-2
TGTGCTAGCAGCTCTACCCGCGGTAGCTCCTACAATGAGCAGTTCTTC,CASSSTRGSSYNEQFF,-,-,TRBJ2-1,TRBV7-7
TGTGCCAGCAGCGTCACTAGCGGGAGGACCACCGGGGAGCTGTTTTTT,CASSVTSGRTTGELFF,-,TRBD2,TRBJ2-2,TRBV9
TGCGCCAGCAGACGAGACGACTATGGCTACACCTTC,CASRRDDYGYTF,-,-,TRBJ1-2,TRBV10-2
TGTGCCAGCAGCCCTAGTGGGCTAGCGGGATACAATGAGCAGTTCTTC,CASSPSGLAGYNEQFF,-,TRBD2,TRBJ2-1,TRBV5-4
TGTGCCAGCAGCAACCGGGACAGGTCCAGTCCCGCCGGGGAGCTGTTTTTT,CASSNRDRSSPAGELFF,few,TRBD1,TRBJ2-2,TRBV7-9
TGCGCCAGCAGCCAAGACGAGGGCATTCGCGCTTTCTTT,CASSQDEGIRAFF,-,-,TRBJ1-1,TRBV4-3
TGTGCCAGCAGCTCCGGGCCGAAAGAGACCCAGTACTTC,CASSSGPKETQYF,-,-,TRBJ2-5,TRBV11-1
TGCGCCAACCGGTGTAGGGCAGGGTCACCCAGCTCCTACAATGAGCAGTTCTTC,CANRCRAGSPSSYNEQFF,-,-,TRBJ2-1,TRBV10-1
TGTGCCAGCAGTTTTAGGTGGGCAGGGAACACCTACGAGCAGTACTTC,CASSFRWAGNTYEQYF,-,-,TRBJ2-7,TRBV2
TGCGCCAGCAGCACTGGGACAGGGGGAGGCACAGATACGCAGTATTTT,CASSTGTGGGTDTQYF,-,TRBD1,TRBJ2-3,TRBV5-1
TGCGCCAGCTGCCTTCTTAGCGGGAGTATGGGTGAGCAGTTCTTC,CASCLLSGSMGEQFF,-,TRBD2,TRBJ2-1,TRBV5-1
TGCAGTGCTAGTCCGGGGAATGCCGGAAACACCATATATTTT,CSASPGNAGNTIYF,-,-,TRBJ1-3,TRBV20-1
TGTGCCAGCACCTCGGACAAAACCTACGAGCAGTACTTC,CASTSDKTYEQYF,-,-,TRBJ2-7,TRBV12-3/TRBV12-4
TGTGCCAGCAGGGGGGGGAGTGCCCCCGTATCACCCCTCCACTTT,CASRGGSAPVSPLHF,-,-,TRBJ1-6,TRBV28
TGTGCCAGCAGCGCTTGGGGACAGATTAATGAAAAACTGTTTTTT,CASSAWGQINEKLFF,-,TRBD1,TRBJ1-4,TRBV2
TGTGCCAGCTCACCACCGGGAAGCGGACGAGTCTCCTACGAGCAGTACTTC,CASSPPGSGRVSYEQYF,-,-,TRBJ2-7,TRBV18